The sequence of this T cell receptor beta chain was determined in a study of preoperative IRX-2 immunotherapy in early breast cancer. The CDR3 spans 14 residues. In germline, CDR1 is SGHRS, CDR2 YFSETQ. V was trimmed by 4 bases and J by 6 bases, leaving 14 bases between them. Measured with immunoSEQ multiplex PCR; TCRdb has only the in-frame clones, and not every one. The sample shows 39,000 or so clones, roughly 80% of them seen only once. Treatment described: preoperative locoregional IRX-2 cytokine immunotherapy. This phase Ib study tested locoregional IRX-2 cytokine immunotherapy given before surgery.

The genes are TRBV5-1 and TRBJ1-5, with D perhaps TRBD1 (5 bases). Sequenced material: tumor tissue, taken after IRX-2 immunotherapy. The sequence derives from a human donor with breast cancer. In nucleotides, the CDR3 is TGCGCCAGCAGCCCAGCGGGGGGTACTCAGCCCCAGCATTTT. This sequence encodes CASSPAGGTQPQHF.